This is a list of T cell receptor beta chains from one sample in a study of naive and memory T cell subsets. One entry per CDR3 protein results from TCRdb running MiXCR on the 5' RACE reads. The data hold approximately 52,000 distinct CDR3 sequences, with roughly 4.7% observed a single time. Every receptor here comes from a female donor in good health. CDR3s include the opening cysteine and the closing phenylalanine or tryptophan. A D gene is named only where the DNA matches it firmly. Clone size is stated in some rows and not others, as once, few, many or a class when expanded.

V gene,J gene,clone size,D gene,CDR3 length,CDR3 protein,CDR3 DNA
TRBV5-1,TRBJ2-7,many,TRBD2,15,CASSKAGASSYEQYF,TGCGCCAGCAGCAAAGCGGGAGCGAGCTCCTACGAGCAGTACTTC
TRBV20-1,TRBJ2-7,many,TRBD2,16,CSARGLAGGDSYEQYF,TGCAGTGCTAGGGGACTGGCGGGAGGGGACTCCTACGAGCAGTACTTC
TRBV27,TRBJ1-2,many,NA,12,CASRSGPYGYTF,TGTGCCAGCAGGTCTGGCCCCTATGGCTACACCTTC
TRBV6-2/TRBV6-3,TRBJ2-1,many,TRBD2,17,CASRGSWTSGSRDEQFF,TGTGCCAGCAGGGGGTCTTGGACTAGCGGGAGCCGGGATGAGCAGTTCTTC
TRBV7-2,TRBJ2-5,many,TRBD1,16,CASSLLRTGDLETQYF,TGTGCCAGCAGCTTATTAAGGACAGGGGATTTAGAGACCCAGTACTTC
TRBV10-3,TRBJ1-5,many,NA,15,CAISEWGRSNQPQHF,TGTGCCATCAGTGAGTGGGGGCGCAGCAATCAGCCCCAGCATTTT
TRBV7-9,TRBJ2-4,many,TRBD2,13,CASKTSGTNIQYF,TGTGCCAGCAAGACTAGCGGGACAAACATTCAGTACTTC
TRBV27,TRBJ2-1,many,TRBD2,17,CASSSGLAGVPFNEQFF,TGTGCCAGCAGTTCCGGACTAGCGGGGGTGCCCTTCAATGAGCAGTTCTTC
TRBV20-1,TRBJ2-1,many,TRBD2,16,CSAGKLAGGPSNEQFF,TGCAGTGCCGGAAAACTAGCGGGAGGGCCGTCCAATGAGCAGTTCTTC
TRBV6-2/TRBV6-3,TRBJ2-1,many,NA,13,CASSYSEYNEQFF,TGTGCCAGCAGTTATTCCGAGTACAATGAGCAGTTCTTC
TRBV7-9,TRBJ1-6,many,NA,12,CAGGTPNSPLHF,TGTGCCGGCGGGACACCTAATTCACCCCTCCACTTT
TRBV3-1,TRBJ1-1,many,NA,12,CASSQTARQAFF,TGTGCCAGCAGCCAAACCGCACGGCAAGCTTTCTTT
TRBV11-3,TRBJ2-1,many,TRBD2,14,CASSPGTSVNEQFF,TGTGCCAGCAGCCCAGGGACTAGCGTCAATGAGCAGTTCTTC
TRBV5-8,TRBJ1-4,many,NA,18,CASSPGNFGTFSNEKLFF,TGTGCCAGCAGCCCCGGGAATTTCGGGACGTTCAGTAATGAAAAACTGTTTTTT
TRBV6-2/TRBV6-3,TRBJ1-5,many,TRBD1,18,CASSRTGTAFYSNQPQHF,TGTGCCAGCAGTCGAACCGGGACAGCTTTCTATAGCAATCAGCCCCAGCATTTT
TRBV12-3/TRBV12-4,TRBJ2-3,many,NA,16,CASSRHGGAGPQTQYF,TGTGCCAGCAGCCGTCACGGGGGAGCTGGACCCCAAACGCAGTATTTT
TRBV6-5,TRBJ1-5,many,NA,15,CASSYGRGGIQPQHF,TGTGCCAGCAGTTACGGAAGAGGGGGGATTCAGCCCCAGCATTTT
TRBV29-1,TRBJ2-7,few,TRBD1,13,CSVLRQGVGEQYF,TGCAGCGTGCTCCGACAGGGGGTTGGTGAGCAGTACTTC
TRBV15,TRBJ2-5,few,NA,16,CATSMDKYGGTETQYF,TGTGCCACCAGTATGGACAAATACGGGGGAACGGAGACCCAGTACTTC
TRBV6-1,TRBJ2-3,many,TRBD2,15,CASSALAGSTDTQYF,TGTGCCAGCAGTGCACTAGCGGGTAGCACAGATACGCAGTATTTT
TRBV9,TRBJ2-1,many,NA,17,CASSVEPSGRSYNEQFF,TGTGCCAGCAGCGTAGAACCTTCCGGGCGCTCCTACAATGAGCAGTTCTTC
TRBV5-4,TRBJ2-1,few,TRBD2,14,CASSPPTSFYEQFF,TGTGCCAGCAGCCCACCGACTAGCTTTTATGAGCAGTTCTTC
TRBV12-3/TRBV12-4,TRBJ2-7,many,TRBD2,15,CASSFSIAGAYEQYF,TGTGCCAGCAGTTTTTCGATAGCGGGGGCCTACGAGCAGTACTTC
TRBV6-1,TRBJ2-3,many,TRBD2,14,CASGLALSTDTQYF,TGTGCCAGCGGACTAGCGCTAAGCACAGATACGCAGTATTTT
TRBV7-3,TRBJ2-3,many,TRBD1,16,CASSPGTGMLTDTQYF,TGTGCCAGCAGTCCCGGGACAGGGATGCTCACAGATACGCAGTATTTT
TRBV20-1,TRBJ1-1,many,NA,13,CSASSGLNTEAFF,TGCAGTGCTAGTTCCGGGCTGAACACTGAAGCTTTCTTT
TRBV15,TRBJ1-3,many,NA,14,CATSGQYSGNTIYF,TGTGCCACCAGCGGACAGTACTCTGGAAACACCATATATTTT
TRBV4-2,TRBJ1-4,many,NA,13,CASSQDLDEKLFF,TGTGCCAGCAGCCAAGATCTAGATGAAAAACTGTTTTTT
TRBV7-9,TRBJ1-5,many,NA,14,CASSGGLISQPQHF,TGTGCCAGCAGCGGGGGACTGATAAGTCAGCCCCAGCATTTT
TRBV6-2/TRBV6-3,TRBJ2-7,many,NA,14,CASSYRGNSYEQYF,TGTGCCAGCAGTTACAGGGGGAACTCCTACGAGCAGTACTTC
TRBV28,TRBJ2-7,many,TRBD1,15,CASSDPGQGYYEQYF,TGTGCCAGCAGTGACCCCGGACAGGGGTATTACGAGCAGTACTTC
TRBV20-1,TRBJ2-7,many,NA,13,CSASYPRVYEQYF,TGCAGTGCTAGTTATCCAAGAGTTTACGAGCAGTACTTC
TRBV27,TRBJ2-3,many,NA,13,CASSLWGTDTQYF,TGTGCCAGCAGTTTATGGGGCACAGATACGCAGTATTTT
TRBV2,TRBJ2-3,few,TRBD1,16,CASTVLGQGPSDTQYF,TGTGCCAGCACCGTACTCGGACAGGGTCCTTCTGATACGCAGTATTTT
TRBV3-1,TRBJ1-2,many,NA,15,CASSLNWGGNYGYTF,TGTGCCAGCAGCCTGAATTGGGGGGGTAACTATGGCTACACCTTC
TRBV12-3/TRBV12-4,TRBJ1-5,many,NA,14,CASSLGQGNQPQHF,TGTGCCAGCAGTTTAGGGCAGGGGAATCAGCCCCAGCATTTT
TRBV7-8,TRBJ2-7,many,TRBD2,18,CASSLSVTSRLADYEQYF,TGTGCCAGCAGCTTAAGTGTTACATCCCGACTAGCGGACTACGAGCAGTACTTC
TRBV6-5,TRBJ2-1,NA,TRBD1,18,CASSYSTPGTGGYNEQFF,TGTGCCAGCAGTTACTCAACACCCGGGACAGGGGGCTACAATGAGCAGTTCTTC
TRBV15,TRBJ2-7,many,NA,12,CATSRVDHEQYF,TGTGCCACCAGCAGGGTTGACCACGAGCAGTACTTC
TRBV7-2,TRBJ2-1,many,TRBD1,14,CASSLTTGSNEQFF,TGTGCCAGCAGCTTAACGACAGGGTCAAATGAGCAGTTCTTC
TRBV20-1,TRBJ2-7,many,TRBD1,13,CSAMTGVVYEQYF,TGCAGTGCTATGACAGGGGTTGTGTACGAGCAGTACTTC
TRBV5-1,TRBJ2-2,NA,TRBD1,17,CASSFWTGRTNTGELFF,TGCGCCAGCAGCTTTTGGACAGGGCGCACGAACACCGGGGAGCTGTTTTTT
TRBV5-5,TRBJ1-4,many,NA,17,CASSLGLMGRPSEKLFF,TGTGCCAGCAGCTTGGGTCTCATGGGGAGGCCGAGCGAAAAACTGTTTTTT
TRBV7-2,TRBJ2-1,many,NA,14,CASSFQEGDNEQFF,TGTGCCAGCAGCTTCCAGGAGGGAGACAATGAGCAGTTCTTC
TRBV19,TRBJ1-1,many,NA,12,CASSMGRTEAFF,TGTGCCAGTAGTATGGGGCGCACTGAAGCTTTCTTT
TRBV20-1,TRBJ1-5,NA,TRBD1,16,CSADRPGQGCNQPQHF,TGCAGTGCCGACCGTCCGGGACAGGGGTGTAATCAGCCCCAGCATTTT